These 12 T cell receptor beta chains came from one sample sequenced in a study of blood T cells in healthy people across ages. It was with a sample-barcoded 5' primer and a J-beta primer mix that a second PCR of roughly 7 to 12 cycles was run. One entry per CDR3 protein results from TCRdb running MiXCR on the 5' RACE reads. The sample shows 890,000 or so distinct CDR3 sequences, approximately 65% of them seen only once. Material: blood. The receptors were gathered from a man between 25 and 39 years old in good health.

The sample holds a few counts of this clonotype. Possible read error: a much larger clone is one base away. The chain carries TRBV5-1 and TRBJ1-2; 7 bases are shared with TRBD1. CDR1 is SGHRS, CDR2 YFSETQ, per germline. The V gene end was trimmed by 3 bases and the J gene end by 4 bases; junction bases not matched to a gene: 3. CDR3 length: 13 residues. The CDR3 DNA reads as TGCGCCAGCAGCTGGGACAGCGGCTATGGCTACACCTTC. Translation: CASSWDSGYGYTF. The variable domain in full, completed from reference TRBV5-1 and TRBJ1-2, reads KAGVTQTPRYLIKTRGQQVTLSCSPISGHRSVSWYQQTPGQGLQFLFEYFSETQRNKGNFPGRFSGRQFSNSRSEMNVSTLELGDSALYLCASSWDSGYGYTFGSGTRLTVV.

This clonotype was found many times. CDR3 in amino acids: CASTTRSYNEQFF. The CDR3 DNA reads as TGTGCCAGCACCACTCGGAGTTACAATGAGCAGTTCTTC. This sequence joins TRBV12-3 or TRBV12-4 and TRBJ2-1; D ambiguous. The CDR3 contains 13 residues. Trimming removed 7 bases at V and 4 bases at J, with 11 bases between.

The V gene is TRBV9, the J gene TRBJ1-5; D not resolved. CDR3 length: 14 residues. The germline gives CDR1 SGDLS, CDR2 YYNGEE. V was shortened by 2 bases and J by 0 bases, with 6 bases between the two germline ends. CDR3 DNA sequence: TGTGCCAGCAGCGTCGGTGATAGCAATCAGCCCCAGCATTTT. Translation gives CASSVGDSNQPQHF.

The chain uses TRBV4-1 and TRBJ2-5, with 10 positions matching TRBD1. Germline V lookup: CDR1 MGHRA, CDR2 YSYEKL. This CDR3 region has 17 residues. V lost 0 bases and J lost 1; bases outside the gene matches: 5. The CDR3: CASSQEWRTGGQETQYF. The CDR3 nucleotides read TGCGCCAGCAGCCAAGAATGGCGGACAGGGGGCCAAGAGACCCAGTACTTC.

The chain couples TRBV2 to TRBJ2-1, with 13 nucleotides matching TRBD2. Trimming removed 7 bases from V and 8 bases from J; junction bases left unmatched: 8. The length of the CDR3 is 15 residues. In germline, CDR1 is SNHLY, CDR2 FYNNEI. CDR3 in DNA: TGTGCCAGCAACCCGACTAGCGGGGGGCATTATGAGCAGTTCTTC. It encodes CASNPTSGGHYEQFF.

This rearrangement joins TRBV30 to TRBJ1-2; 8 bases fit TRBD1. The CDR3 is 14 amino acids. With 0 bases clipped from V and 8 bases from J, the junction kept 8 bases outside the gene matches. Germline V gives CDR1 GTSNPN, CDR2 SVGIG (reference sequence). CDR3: CAWSVIFGQGGYTF. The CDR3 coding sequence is TGTGCCTGGAGTGTTATTTTTGGACAGGGAGGCTACACCTTC. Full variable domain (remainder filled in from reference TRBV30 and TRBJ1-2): SQTIHQWPATLVQPVGSPLSLECTVEGTSNPNLYWYRQAAGRGLQLLFYSVGIGQISSEVPQNLSASRPQDRQFILSSKKLLLSDSGFYLCAWSVIFGQGGYTFGSGTRLTVV.

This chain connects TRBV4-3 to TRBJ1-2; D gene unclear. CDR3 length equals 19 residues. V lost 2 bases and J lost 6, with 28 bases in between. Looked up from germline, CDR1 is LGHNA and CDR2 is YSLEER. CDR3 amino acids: CASSQQTGNSRGKVDGYTF. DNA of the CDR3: TGCGCCAGCAGCCAACAAACTGGGAACAGCCGAGGGAAAGTGGATGGCTACACCTTC.

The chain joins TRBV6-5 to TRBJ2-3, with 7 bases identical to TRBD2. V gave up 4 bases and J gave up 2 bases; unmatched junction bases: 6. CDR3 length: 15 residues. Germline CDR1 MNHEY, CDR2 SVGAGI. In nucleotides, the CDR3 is TGTGCCAGCAGTTCGCGTCTAGCGGTCACAGATACGCAGTATTTT. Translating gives CASSSRLAVTDTQYF.

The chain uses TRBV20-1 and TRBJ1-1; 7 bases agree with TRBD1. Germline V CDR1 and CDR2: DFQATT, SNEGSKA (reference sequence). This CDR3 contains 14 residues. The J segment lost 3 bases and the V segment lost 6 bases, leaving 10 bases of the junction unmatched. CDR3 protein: CSAANRGRDTEAFF. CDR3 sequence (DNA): TGCAGTGCGGCCAACAGGGGTAGGGACACTGAAGCTTTCTTT.

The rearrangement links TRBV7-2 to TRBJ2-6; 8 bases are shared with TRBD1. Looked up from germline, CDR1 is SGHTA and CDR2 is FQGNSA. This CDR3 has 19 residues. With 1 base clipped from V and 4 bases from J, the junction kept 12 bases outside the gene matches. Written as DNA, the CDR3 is TGTGCCAGCAGCTTAGTCCGACGGGACAGGACGTGGGGGGCCAACGTCCTGACTTTC. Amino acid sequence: CASSLVRRDRTWGANVLTF. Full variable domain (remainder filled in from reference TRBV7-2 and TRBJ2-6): GAGVSQSPSNKVTEKGKDVELRCDPISGHTALYWYRQSLGQGLEFLIYFQGNSAPDKSGLPSDRFSAERTGGSVSTLTIQRTQQEDSAVYLCASSLVRRDRTWGANVLTFGAGSRLTVL.

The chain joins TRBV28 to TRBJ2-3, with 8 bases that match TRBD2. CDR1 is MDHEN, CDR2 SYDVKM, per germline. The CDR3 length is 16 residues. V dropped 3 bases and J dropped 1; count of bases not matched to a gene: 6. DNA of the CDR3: TGTGCCAGCAGTTTCGGACTAGCTCGGGGCACAGATACGCAGTATTTT. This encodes CASSFGLARGTDTQYF. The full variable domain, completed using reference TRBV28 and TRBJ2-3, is DVKVTQSSRYLVKRTGEKVFLECVQDMDHENMFWYRQDPGLGLRLIYFSYDVKMKEKGDIPEGYSVSREKKERFSLILESASTNQTSMYLCASSFGLARGTDTQYFGPGTRLTVL.

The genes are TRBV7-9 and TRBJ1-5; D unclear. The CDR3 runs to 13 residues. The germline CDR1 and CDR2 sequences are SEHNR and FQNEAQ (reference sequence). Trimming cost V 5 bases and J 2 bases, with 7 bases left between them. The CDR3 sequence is CASSPEGNQPQHF. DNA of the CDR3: TGTGCCAGCAGCCCGGAGGGCAATCAGCCCCAGCATTTT. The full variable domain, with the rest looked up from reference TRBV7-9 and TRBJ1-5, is DTGVSQNPRHKITKRGQNVTFRCDPISEHNRLYWYRQTLGQGPEFLTYFQNEAQLEKSRLLSDRFSAERPKGSFSTLEIQRTEQGDSAMYLCASSPEGNQPQHFGDGTRLSIL.